These 24 T cell receptor beta chains were sequenced from one sample in a study of T cells in Graves' hyperthyroidism and ophthalmopathy. RNA transcripts provided the source from which TCR beta CDR3 regions were amplified. HTBI primers were used for first-round RT-PCR of the TCR CDR3. TCRdb processed the multiplex PCR reads anew with MiXCR; each CDR3 protein has one entry. The sample shows some 550,000 distinct CDR3 sequences, less than 25% of them seen only once. The specimen was blood. Receptors were obtained from a man aged 18 to 30 with Graves' hyperthyroidism.

The sample holds many counts of this clonotype. V is TRBV6-1 and J is TRBJ2-7, with unresolved D. Deletions cut 7 bases from V and 7 bases from J, with 17 bases between. The CDR3 contains 13 residues. CDR1 is MNHNS and CDR2 is SASEGT in the germline V gene. In nucleotides, the CDR3 is TGTGCCAGCATGACCCCTGGAACGCGAGAGCAGTACTTC. Amino acid sequence: CASMTPGTREQYF.

This clonotype was picked up many times. The CDR3 DNA reads TGCAGTGCTCCGGGGAGGGGCGGCCTTTGGGGCTACACCTTC. This translates into CSAPGRGGLWGYTF. The chain uses TRBV20-1 and TRBJ1-2, with D tentatively TRBD1 (5 bases). V lost 5 bases, J lost 8 bases, and 21 bases lay in between. The CDR3 has 14 amino acids. The germline gives CDR1 DFQATT, CDR2 SNEGSKA (reference sequence).

This clonotype was seen repeatedly, ten times or more. The DNA for the CDR3 is TGCAGTGCCCCAGGGGGCTTAAGCAATCAGCCCCAGCATTTT. Translated, it gives CSAPGGLSNQPQHF. The rearrangement uses TRBV20-1 and TRBJ1-5, with 8 bases identical to TRBD1. Germline CDR1 and CDR2: DFQATT and SNEGSKA (reference sequence). CDR3 length: 14 amino acids. V lost 6 bases and J lost 1; bases outside the gene matches: 5.

In this sample, this clonotype turned up many times. The rearrangement links TRBV19 to TRBJ1-2; unclear D gene. Germline V gene sequence: CDR1 LNHDA, CDR2 SQIVND (reference sequence). CDR3 size: 14 residues. Trimming took off 1 base at V and 2 bases at J, with 8 bases between the two ends. For the CDR3, the DNA is TGTGCCAGTAGTATAGGTAACCGAAACTATGGCTACACCTTC. Its protein product is CASSIGNRNYGYTF.

Ten or more counts support this clonotype. V usage is TRBV4-1 and J usage is TRBJ2-7, with 9 bases that match TRBD2. V gave up 2 bases and J gave up 7 bases; unmatched junction bases: 9. The germline V gene encodes CDR1 MGHRA and CDR2 YSYEKL. This CDR3 region has 15 residues. The CDR3 loop reads CASSQILAGSGEQYF. The CDR3 DNA follows: TGCGCCAGCAGCCAAATCCTAGCGGGGAGTGGAGAGCAGTACTTC.

This clonotype was counted only a few times. The chain links TRBV18 to TRBJ1-1, with D unresolved. Germline V gene lookup returns CDR1 KGHSH and CDR2 LQKENI. The CDR3 runs 13 residues. V was cut by 5 bases and J by 2 bases, with 9 bases left in between. The CDR3 nucleotides read TGTGCCAGCTCAGGGCGAGATAACACTGAAGCTTTCTTT. Amino acids: CASSGRDNTEAFF.

The chain links TRBV6-1 to TRBJ1-5, with a tentative D call TRBD1 (5 bases). V was shortened by 7 bases and J by 5 bases, with 12 bases between the two germline ends. The CDR3 is 13 amino acids. The germline V gene encodes CDR1 MNHNS and CDR2 SASEGT. This chain's CDR3 is CASTPGVDQPQHF. The CDR3 nucleotides are TGTGCCAGCACCCCGGGGGTGGATCAGCCCCAGCATTTT.

This clonotype was observed at least ten times. The rearrangement links TRBV11-2 to TRBJ2-7; TRBD1 agrees at 7 bases. V dropped 5 bases and J dropped 6; count of bases not matched to a gene: 10. Germline assignment: CDR1 SGHAT and CDR2 FQNNGV. This CDR3 is 14 amino acids long. CDR3 amino acids: CASSPDPTGAEQYF. CDR3 DNA: TGTGCCAGCAGCCCCGACCCCACAGGGGCCGAGCAGTACTTC.

This clonotype was seen ten or more times. The genes are TRBV6-1 and TRBJ1-1; no clear D gene. Trimming took off 6 bases at V and 0 bases at J, with 8 bases between the two ends. This CDR3 has 13 amino acids. CDR1 and CDR2 (germline): MNHNS, SASEGT. The CDR3 sequence: CASRKQLNTEAFF. In nucleotides, the CDR3 is TGTGCCAGCAGGAAACAATTGAACACTGAAGCTTTCTTT.

The sample holds many counts of this clonotype. The chain is built from TRBV2 and TRBJ1-2; D gene uncertain. The germline V gene has CDR1 SNHLY and CDR2 FYNNEI. The CDR3 loop spans 12 amino acids. The ends were cut back, 4 bases at V and 7 bases at J, with 10 bases in the middle. As DNA, the CDR3 is TGTGCCAGCAGTGTTGTCGTGCGTGGCTACACCTTC. This translates into CASSVVVRGYTF.

This clonotype was recorded many times. V is TRBV7-2 and J is TRBJ1-2; perhaps TRBD1 as D (6 bases). The CDR3 extends over 15 amino acids. Germline CDR1 reads SGHTA; CDR2 reads FQGNSA. Between the trimmed V and J ends, which lost 4 bases and 0 bases, there was a span of 12 bases. CDR3 sequence reads: CASSWGGGSNYGYTF. The CDR3 region has the DNA TGTGCCAGCAGCTGGGGGGGGGGCTCTAACTATGGCTACACCTTC.

A few counts support this clonotype. The V and J genes are TRBV4-2 and TRBJ1-5; D is unclear. Deletions cut 4 bases from V and 9 bases from J, with 13 bases between. The CDR3 runs 13 residues. Germline CDR1 LGHNA, CDR2 YNFKEQ. CDR3 coding DNA: TGTGCCAGCAGCCCCCACACGAGCTGGCCCCAGCATTTT. Translated: CASSPHTSWPQHF.

This clonotype showed up many times. CDR3 DNA sequence: TGTGCCAGCAGTTTGGGTGTCGGCCCTGGGGGCACTGAAGCTTTCTTT. Amino acid sequence: CASSLGVGPGGTEAFF. V gene TRBV12-3 or TRBV12-4 combines with J gene TRBJ1-1, with D possibly being TRBD1 (5 bases). This CDR3 contains 16 residues. Trimming pared 3 bases from V and 4 bases from J, leaving 18 bases between.

The rearrangement joins TRBV20-1 to TRBJ1-1, with TRBD1 as a possible D gene (6 bases). CDR3 length equals 12 residues. Germline CDR1 and CDR2: DFQATT and SNEGSKA (reference sequence). V gave up 3 bases and J gave up 7 bases, with 12 bases separating them. For the CDR3, the DNA is TGCAGTGCTAGTCCCAGGGGCGATGAAGCTTTCTTT. Translated, it gives CSASPRGDEAFF.

This clonotype has at least ten counts. Mismatch with germline at one junction end may stem from a read error. This chain uses TRBV5-5 with TRBJ1-1; no definite D call. The CDR3 extends over 13 amino acids. Germline V gene lookup returns CDR1 SGHKS and CDR2 YYEKEE (reference sequence). DNA for the CDR3: TGTGCCAGCAGCCGAGAGACCGCCGCGATTAGCTTTTTT. This codes for CASSRETAAISFF. The full variable domain, completed using reference TRBV5-5 and TRBJ1-1, is DAGVTQSPTHLIKTRGQQVTLRCSPISGHKSVSWYQQVLGQGPQFIFQYYEKEERGRGNFPDRFSARQFPNYSSELNVNALLLGDSALYLCASSRETAAISFFGQGTRLTVV.

This clonotype was detected many times. The V gene is TRBV9, the J gene TRBJ1-2, with 8 positions matching TRBD1. V trimming: 5 bases; J trimming: 6 bases; junction bases outside the gene matches: 3. This CDR3 region has 12 residues. Germline V CDR1 and CDR2: SGDLS, YYNGEE. The CDR3 nucleotides are TGTGCCAGCAGTCCAGGGGGCAATGGCTACACCTTC. Amino acids: CASSPGGNGYTF.

This clonotype was picked up many times. The V call is TRBV25-1, the J call TRBJ2-5; no clear D. V gave up 1 base and J gave up 3 bases, with 9 bases separating them. The CDR3 covers 14 residues. CDR1 and CDR2 from the germline V gene are MGHDK and SYGVNS. CDR3 bases: TGTGCCAGCAGTGAATCGGGCCCAGAAGAGACCCAGTACTTC. As protein: CASSESGPEETQYF.

At least ten counts were recorded for this clonotype. CDR3 bases: TGTGCCACCACTTCAGGGGGGCCCTCCTACGAGCAGTACTTC. It is translated as CATTSGGPSYEQYF. The chain uses TRBV28 and TRBJ2-7, with D perhaps matching TRBD1 (7 bases). The germline CDR1 and CDR2 sequences are MDHEN and SYDVKM. The CDR3 consists of 14 residues. Trimming took 10 bases from V and 0 from J, leaving 16 bases between them.

This clonotype has just one count. The chain combines TRBV11-2 with TRBJ2-5; no reliable D call. Trimming removed 1 base at V and 1 base at J, with 10 bases between. This CDR3 contains 15 residues. CDR1 and CDR2 (germline): SGHAT, FQNNGV. The CDR3 reads CASSLVGWGQETQYF. DNA for the CDR3: TGTGCCAGCAGCTTAGTGGGCTGGGGCCAAGAGACCCAGTACTTC.

This clonotype was observed a handful of times. V usage is TRBV30 and J usage is TRBJ2-7; no reliable D call. The CDR3 extends over 14 amino acids. V was pared by 1 base and J by 5 bases, with 15 bases between. CDR1 and CDR2 from the germline V gene are GTSNPN and SVGIG (reference sequence). This chain's CDR3 is CAWSASGRPHEQYF. CDR3 coding DNA: TGTGCCTGGAGTGCCTCAGGCCGGCCCCACGAGCAGTACTTC.

Many counts were recorded for this clonotype. The V and J genes are TRBV28 and TRBJ1-5; weak D call: TRBD1 (5 bases). Trimming pared 3 bases from V and 4 bases from J, leaving 10 bases between. The CDR3 is 14 residues long. CDR1 is MDHEN and CDR2 is SYDVKM in the germline V gene. The CDR3 DNA reads as TGTGCCAGCAGTTTGGTAGAGGGGAATCAGCCCCAGCATTTT. The encoded protein is CASSLVEGNQPQHF.

This clonotype was counted many times. The CDR3: CATSDPPPNTGELFF. The CDR3 DNA sequence: TGTGCCACCAGTGACCCCCCCCCGAACACCGGGGAGCTGTTTTTT. The gene calls are TRBV24-1 and TRBJ2-2; D remains unclear. The CDR3 extends over 15 amino acids. Germline CDR1 KGHDR, CDR2 SFDVKD. Trimming removed 4 bases from V and 0 bases from J, with 8 bases in between.

This clonotype was observed many times. The chain uses TRBV27 and TRBJ1-1; D possibly corresponds to TRBD1 (6 bases). There are 17 residues in the CDR3. Trimming left V 6 bases short and J 0 bases short, with 20 bases between. CDR1 and CDR2 (germline): MNHEY, SMNVEV (reference sequence). The chain's CDR3 is CASSLRVHGGMNTEAFF. CDR3 in DNA: TGTGCCAGCAGCCTTCGGGTCCACGGGGGCATGAACACTGAAGCTTTCTTT.

This clonotype was counted between two and nine times. The chain carries TRBV4-1 and TRBJ2-7; D possibly corresponds to TRBD1 (5 bases). The CDR3 is 15 residues long. V lost 1 base and J lost 7, with 17 bases in between. Germline values: CDR1 MGHRA, CDR2 YSYEKL. The CDR3 bases are TGCGCCAGCAGCCAAGGCCCGGCCAGGGTATTTGAGCAGTACTTC. It is translated as CASSQGPARVFEQYF.